A selection of T cell receptor beta chains follows, all from one sample in a study of T cell repertoires in aging, cancer and after chemotherapy. TCRdb used MiXCR to reprocess the multiplex PCR reads, holding one entry per CDR3 protein. The data hold about 10,000 distinct CDR3 sequences, with about 25% observed a single time. The sample was blood. The receptor set was obtained from a human donor in good health. Both conserved end residues are part of each CDR3. A D gene is named only where the DNA matches it firmly. Only part of the rows carry a size: once, few, many, or a class if the clone is expanded.

d_call: TRBD2
j_call: TRBJ2-7
clone_size: NA
v_call: TRBV24-1
cdr3_nt: TGTGCCACCAGTGATGGGGTAGCGGGAGCCTACGAGCAGTACTTC
cdr3_aa: CATSDGVAGAYEQYF

d_call: TRBD2
j_call: TRBJ2-3
clone_size: NA
v_call: TRBV13
cdr3_nt: TGTGCCAGCAGCTCCCGGGGGACTAGCGCTTTTAGCACAGATACGCAGTATTTT
cdr3_aa: CASSSRGTSAFSTDTQYF

d_call: TRBD1
j_call: TRBJ2-7
clone_size: NA
v_call: TRBV6-5
cdr3_nt: TGTGCCAGCAGTTACCTGGGACAGGGATACGAGCAGTACTTC
cdr3_aa: CASSYLGQGYEQYF

d_call: TRBD2
j_call: TRBJ2-7
clone_size: few
v_call: TRBV10-3
cdr3_nt: TGTGCCACCCGCAGGACTAGCGGATCCTACGAGCAGTACTTC
cdr3_aa: CATRRTSGSYEQYF

d_call: NA
j_call: TRBJ1-2
clone_size: medium-sized
v_call: TRBV24-1
cdr3_nt: TGTGCCATCTCCCGCAACCCACAGCACTATGGCTACACCTTC
cdr3_aa: CAISRNPQHYGYTF

d_call: TRBD1
j_call: TRBJ2-1
clone_size: NA
v_call: TRBV27
cdr3_nt: TGTGCCAGCAGTGCCGGGACAGCGTACAATGAGCAGTTCTTC
cdr3_aa: CASSAGTAYNEQFF

d_call: TRBD2
j_call: TRBJ2-1
clone_size: NA
v_call: TRBV12-3/TRBV12-4
cdr3_nt: TGTGCCAGCAGTTTAGCGCGGGGGGGGTGGAATGAGCAGTTCTTC
cdr3_aa: CASSLARGGWNEQFF

d_call: TRBD1
j_call: TRBJ1-2
clone_size: NA
v_call: TRBV4-1
cdr3_nt: TGCGCCAGCAGCCATGTTGGACAGGCGAACTATGGCTACACCTTC
cdr3_aa: CASSHVGQANYGYTF

d_call: TRBD1
j_call: TRBJ1-2
clone_size: medium-sized
v_call: TRBV18
cdr3_nt: TGTGCCAGCTCAAGGGACAGGCCGTTCTATGGCTACACCTTC
cdr3_aa: CASSRDRPFYGYTF

d_call: TRBD1
j_call: TRBJ1-6
clone_size: medium-sized
v_call: TRBV27
cdr3_nt: TGTGCCAGCAGTCTTGGACAGGGGAATTCACCCCTCCACTTT
cdr3_aa: CASSLGQGNSPLHF

d_call: NA
j_call: TRBJ1-4
clone_size: few
v_call: TRBV12-3/TRBV12-4
cdr3_nt: TGTGCCAGCAGTGCCCGACTTGGACGGCTCAATGAAAAACTGTTTTTT
cdr3_aa: CASSARLGRLNEKLFF

d_call: NA
j_call: TRBJ2-1
clone_size: medium-sized
v_call: TRBV7-2
cdr3_nt: TGTGCCAGAGGCCGTGATGAGCAGTTCTTC
cdr3_aa: CARGRDEQFF

d_call: TRBD2
j_call: TRBJ2-5
clone_size: NA
v_call: TRBV6-1
cdr3_nt: TGTGCCAGCAGTGAAGTAGCGGGAGGGCAAGAGACCCAGTACTTC
cdr3_aa: CASSEVAGGQETQYF

d_call: NA
j_call: TRBJ1-6
clone_size: NA
v_call: TRBV19
cdr3_nt: TGTGCCAGTACCCTGGGAACAGGGCTAGGTAATTCACCCCTCCACTTT
cdr3_aa: CASTLGTGLGNSPLHF

d_call: NA
j_call: TRBJ2-7
clone_size: NA
v_call: TRBV5-8
cdr3_nt: TGTGCCAGCAGCCAAAACGGGGCCCGGTACGAGCAGTACTTC
cdr3_aa: CASSQNGARYEQYF